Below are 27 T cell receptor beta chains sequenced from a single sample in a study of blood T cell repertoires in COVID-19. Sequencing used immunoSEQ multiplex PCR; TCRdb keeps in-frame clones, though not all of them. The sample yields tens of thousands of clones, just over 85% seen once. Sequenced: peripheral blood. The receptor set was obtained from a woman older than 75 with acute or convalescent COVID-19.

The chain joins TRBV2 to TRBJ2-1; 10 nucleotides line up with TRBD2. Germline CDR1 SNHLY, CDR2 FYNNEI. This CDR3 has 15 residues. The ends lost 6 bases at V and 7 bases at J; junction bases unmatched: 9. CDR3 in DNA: TGTGCCAGCAGGGACGGGACTAGCGTTTTGAATGAGCAGTTCTTC. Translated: CASRDGTSVLNEQFF.

The DNA of the CDR3 is TGTGCCAGCAGTCTCGGCAGGCGTCTTGGAAACACCATATATTTT. It encodes CASSLGRRLGNTIYF. V is TRBV28 and J is TRBJ1-3, with unresolved D. The germline V gene encodes CDR1 MDHEN and CDR2 SYDVKM. The CDR3 covers 15 residues. V dropped 5 bases and J dropped 3 bases, with 14 bases sitting between them.

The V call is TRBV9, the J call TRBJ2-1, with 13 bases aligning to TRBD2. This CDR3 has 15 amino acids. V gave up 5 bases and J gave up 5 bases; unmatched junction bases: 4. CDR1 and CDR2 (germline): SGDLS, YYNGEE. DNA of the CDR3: TGTGCCAGCAGGAGGGGGACTAGCGGGGACAATGAGCAGTTCTTC. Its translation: CASRRGTSGDNEQFF.

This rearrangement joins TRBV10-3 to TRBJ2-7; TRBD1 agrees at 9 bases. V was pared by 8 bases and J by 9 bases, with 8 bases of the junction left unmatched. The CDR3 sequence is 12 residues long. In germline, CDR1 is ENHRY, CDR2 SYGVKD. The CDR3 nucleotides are TGTGCCATCGGGACAGGGTCGGGGGTGCAGTACTTC. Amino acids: CAIGTGSGVQYF.

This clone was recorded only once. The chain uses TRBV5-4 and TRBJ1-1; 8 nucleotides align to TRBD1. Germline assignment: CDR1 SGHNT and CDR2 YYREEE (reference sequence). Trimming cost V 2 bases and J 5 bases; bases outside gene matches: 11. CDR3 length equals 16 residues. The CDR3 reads CASSFDAGGWRTEAFF. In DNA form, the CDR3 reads TGTGCCAGCAGCTTTGATGCAGGGGGCTGGAGGACTGAAGCTTTCTTT.

CDR3 bases: TGTGCCAGTAGGCGACAGGGGGCGTCCCATGGCTACACCTTC. Translated, it gives CASRRQGASHGYTF. This chain joins TRBV19 and TRBJ1-2; 10 bases match TRBD1. The CDR3 is 14 amino acids. In germline, CDR1 is LNHDA, CDR2 SQIVND (reference sequence). Losses at the gene ends were 6 bases for V and 6 bases for J; bases not matched to a gene: 7.

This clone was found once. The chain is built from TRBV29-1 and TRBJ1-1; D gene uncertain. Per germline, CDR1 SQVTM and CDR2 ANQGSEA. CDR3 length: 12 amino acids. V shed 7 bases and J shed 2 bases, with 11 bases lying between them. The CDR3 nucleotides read TGCAGCGCTCGGACTGTTAACACTGAAGCTTTCTTT. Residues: CSARTVNTEAFF.

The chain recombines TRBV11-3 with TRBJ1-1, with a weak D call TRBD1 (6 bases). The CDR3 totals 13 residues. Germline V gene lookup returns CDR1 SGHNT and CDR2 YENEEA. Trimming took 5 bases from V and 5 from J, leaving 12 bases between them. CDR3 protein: CASSLQGETEAFF. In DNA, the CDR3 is TGTGCCAGCAGCCTACAGGGTGAGACTGAAGCTTTCTTT.

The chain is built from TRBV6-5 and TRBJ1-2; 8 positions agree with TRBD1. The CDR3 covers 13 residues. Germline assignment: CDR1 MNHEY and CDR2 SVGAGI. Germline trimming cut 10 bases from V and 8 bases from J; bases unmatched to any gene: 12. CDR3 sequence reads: CATLNRGTFGYTF. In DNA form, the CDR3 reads TGTGCCACCTTAAACAGGGGGACTTTCGGCTACACCTTC.

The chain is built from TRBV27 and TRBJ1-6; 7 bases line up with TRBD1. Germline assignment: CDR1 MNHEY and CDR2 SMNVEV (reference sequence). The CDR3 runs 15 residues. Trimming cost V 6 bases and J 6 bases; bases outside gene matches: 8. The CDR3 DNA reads TGTGCCAGCAGAGAGAGTACAGGGGCTAATTCACCCCTCCACTTT. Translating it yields CASRESTGANSPLHF.

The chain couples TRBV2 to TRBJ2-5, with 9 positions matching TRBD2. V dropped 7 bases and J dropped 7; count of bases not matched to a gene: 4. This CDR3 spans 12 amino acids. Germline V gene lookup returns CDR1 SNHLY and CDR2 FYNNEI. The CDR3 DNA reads TGTGCCAGCATTAGTAGCGGGGGGACCCAGTACTTC. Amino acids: CASISSGGTQYF. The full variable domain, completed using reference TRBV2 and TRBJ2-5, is EPEVTQTPSHQVTQMGQEVILRCVPISNHLYFYWYRQILGQKVEFLVSFYNNEISEKSEIFDDQFSVERPDGSNFTLKIRSTKLEDSAMYFCASISSGGTQYFGPGTRLLVL.

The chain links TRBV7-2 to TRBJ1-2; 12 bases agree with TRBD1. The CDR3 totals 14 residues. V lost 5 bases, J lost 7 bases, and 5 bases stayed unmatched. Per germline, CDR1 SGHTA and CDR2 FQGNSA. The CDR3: CASSPRDRGLGYTF. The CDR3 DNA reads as TGTGCCAGCAGCCCCCGGGACAGGGGGCTTGGCTACACCTTC. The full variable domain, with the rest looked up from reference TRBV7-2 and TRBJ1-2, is GAGVSQSPSNKVTEKGKDVELRCDPISGHTALYWYRQSLGQGLEFLIYFQGNSAPDKSGLPSDRFSAERTGGSVSTLTIQRTQQEDSAVYLCASSPRDRGLGYTFGSGTRLTVV.

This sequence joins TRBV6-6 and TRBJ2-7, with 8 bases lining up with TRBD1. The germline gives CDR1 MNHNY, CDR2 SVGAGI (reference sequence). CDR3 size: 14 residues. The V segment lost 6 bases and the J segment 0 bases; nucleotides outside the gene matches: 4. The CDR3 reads CASRFGQGSYEQYF. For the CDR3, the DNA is TGTGCCAGCAGATTCGGACAGGGCTCCTACGAGCAGTACTTC.

The CDR3 here is CASSLGQDRYGYTF. CDR3 sequence (DNA): TGCGCCAGCAGCTTGGGACAGGACCGCTATGGCTACACCTTC. The genes are TRBV5-1 and TRBJ1-2; possible D gene TRBD1, 6 bases. This CDR3 spans 14 amino acids. The V and J ends lost 0 bases and 4 bases respectively, with 10 bases between them. CDR1 and CDR2 (germline): SGHRS, YFSETQ.

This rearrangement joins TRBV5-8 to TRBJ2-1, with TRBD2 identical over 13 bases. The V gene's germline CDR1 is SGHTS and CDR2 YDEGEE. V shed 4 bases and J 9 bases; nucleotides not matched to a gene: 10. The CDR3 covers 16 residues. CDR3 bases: TGTGCCAGCAGCGCGGGACTAGCGGGAACCTTGGGTGAGCAGTTCTTC. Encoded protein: CASSAGLAGTLGEQFF.

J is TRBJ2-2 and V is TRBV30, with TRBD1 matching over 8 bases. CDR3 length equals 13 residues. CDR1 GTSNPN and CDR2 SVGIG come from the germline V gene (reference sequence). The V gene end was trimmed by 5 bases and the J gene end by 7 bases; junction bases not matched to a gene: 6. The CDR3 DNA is TGTGCCTGGGCCAGGGGGCTTGGCGGGGAGCTGTTTTTT. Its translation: CAWARGLGGELFF.

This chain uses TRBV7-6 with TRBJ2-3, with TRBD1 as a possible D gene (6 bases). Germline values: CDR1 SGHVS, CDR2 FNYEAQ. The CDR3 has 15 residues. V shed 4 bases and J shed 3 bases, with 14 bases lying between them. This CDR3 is CASSSPGHPTDTQYF. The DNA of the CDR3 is TGTGCCAGCAGCTCGCCGGGACATCCTACAGATACGCAGTATTTT. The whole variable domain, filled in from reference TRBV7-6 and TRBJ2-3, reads GAGVSQSPRYKVTKRGQDVALRCDPISGHVSLYWYRQALGQGPEFLTYFNYEAQQDKSGLPNDRFSAERPEGSISTLTIQRTEQRDSAMYRCASSSPGHPTDTQYFGPGTRLTVL.

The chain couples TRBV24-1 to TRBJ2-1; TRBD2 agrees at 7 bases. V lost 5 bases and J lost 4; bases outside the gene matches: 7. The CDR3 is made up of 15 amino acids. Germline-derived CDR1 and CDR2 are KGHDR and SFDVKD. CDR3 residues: CATSGSSGIYNEQFF. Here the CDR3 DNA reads TGTGCCACCAGTGGATCTAGCGGAATTTACAATGAGCAGTTCTTC.

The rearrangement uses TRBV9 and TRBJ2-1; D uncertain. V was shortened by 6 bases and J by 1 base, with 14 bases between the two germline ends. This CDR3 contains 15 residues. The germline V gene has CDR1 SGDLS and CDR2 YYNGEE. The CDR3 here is CASTPGSASYNEQFF. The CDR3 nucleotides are TGTGCCAGCACCCCCGGGTCAGCATCCTACAATGAGCAGTTCTTC.

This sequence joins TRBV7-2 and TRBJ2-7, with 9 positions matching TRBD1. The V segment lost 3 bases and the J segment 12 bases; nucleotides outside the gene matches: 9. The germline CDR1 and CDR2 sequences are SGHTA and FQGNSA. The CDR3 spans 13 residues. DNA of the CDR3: TGTGCCAGCAGCTTCTTTGGGGGGACAGGGCCGTACTTC. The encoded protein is CASSFFGGTGPYF. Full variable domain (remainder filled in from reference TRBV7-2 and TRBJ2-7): GAGVSQSPSNKVTEKGKDVELRCDPISGHTALYWYRQSLGQGLEFLIYFQGNSAPDKSGLPSDRFSAERTGGSVSTLTIQRTQQEDSAVYLCASSFFGGTGPYFGPGTRLTVT.

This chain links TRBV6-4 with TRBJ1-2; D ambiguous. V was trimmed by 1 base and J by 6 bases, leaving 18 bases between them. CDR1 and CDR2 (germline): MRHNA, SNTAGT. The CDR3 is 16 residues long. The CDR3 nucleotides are TGTGCCAGCAGTGACTTCGTTACTAGAGACAAGGATGGCTACACCTTC. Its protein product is CASSDFVTRDKDGYTF.

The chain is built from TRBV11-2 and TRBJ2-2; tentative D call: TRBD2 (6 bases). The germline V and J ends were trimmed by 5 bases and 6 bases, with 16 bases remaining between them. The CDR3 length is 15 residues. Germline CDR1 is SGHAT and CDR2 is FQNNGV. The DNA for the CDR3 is TGTGCCAGCAGCCCCACACCGGGAGCCTCCGGGGAGCTGTTTTTT. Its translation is CASSPTPGASGELFF.

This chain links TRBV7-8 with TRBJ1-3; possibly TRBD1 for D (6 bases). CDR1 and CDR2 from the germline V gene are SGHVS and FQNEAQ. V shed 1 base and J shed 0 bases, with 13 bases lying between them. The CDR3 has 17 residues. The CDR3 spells CASSLGERGNSGNTIYF. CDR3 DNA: TGTGCCAGCAGCTTAGGGGAGAGGGGGAACTCTGGAAACACCATATATTTT.

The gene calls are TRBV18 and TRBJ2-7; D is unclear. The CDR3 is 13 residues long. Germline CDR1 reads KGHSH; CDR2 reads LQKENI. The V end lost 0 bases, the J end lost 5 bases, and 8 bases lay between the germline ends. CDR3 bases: TGTGCCAGCTCACCACCCAATTCAGACGAGCAGTACTTC. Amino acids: CASSPPNSDEQYF.

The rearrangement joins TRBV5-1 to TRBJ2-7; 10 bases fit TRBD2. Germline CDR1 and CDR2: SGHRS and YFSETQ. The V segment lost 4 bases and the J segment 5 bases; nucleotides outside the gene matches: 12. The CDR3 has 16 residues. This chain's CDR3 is CASSLGASGSSDEQYF. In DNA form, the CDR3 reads TGCGCCAGCAGCCTTGGGGCTAGCGGGAGTAGCGACGAGCAGTACTTC.

Here the CDR3 reads CASSLVGLARDTQYF. CDR3 nucleotide sequence: TGTGCCAGCAGCCTCGTGGGACTAGCGAGAGATACGCAGTATTTT. This chain links TRBV6-2 or TRBV6-3 with TRBJ2-3, with 10 bases identical to TRBD2. Germline values: CDR1 MNHEY, CDR2 SVGEGT. This CDR3 region has 15 residues. The junction had 8 bases not matched to a gene; V was cut back by 6 bases and J by 5 bases.

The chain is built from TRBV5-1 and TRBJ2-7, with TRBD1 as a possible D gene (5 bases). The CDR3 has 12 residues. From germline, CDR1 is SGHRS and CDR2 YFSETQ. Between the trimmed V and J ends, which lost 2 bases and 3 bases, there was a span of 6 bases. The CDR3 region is CASSLTGYEQYF. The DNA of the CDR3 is TGCGCCAGCAGCTTAACAGGCTACGAGCAGTACTTC. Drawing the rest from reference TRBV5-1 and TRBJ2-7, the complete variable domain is KAGVTQTPRYLIKTRGQQVTLSCSPISGHRSVSWYQQTPGQGLQFLFEYFSETQRNKGNFPGRFSGRQFSNSRSEMNVSTLELGDSALYLCASSLTGYEQYFGPGTRLTVT.